These 8 T cell receptor beta chains share one sample of origin, sequenced in a study of cytomegalovirus exposure and HLA in healthy donors. Both 60 Vbeta primers and 13 Jbeta primers went into the PCR. Profiled with immunoSEQ multiplex PCR; TCRdb holds only in-frame clones, not every one. The sample lists some 90,000 clones, 75% to 80% occurring once. The sequencing input was PBMCs. The receptors here all came from a female donor in good health and CMV-seronegative.

The genes are TRBV2 and TRBJ2-5, with 9 bases aligning to TRBD1. J lost 0 bases, V lost 6 bases, and 14 bases had no gene match. Germline CDR1 reads SNHLY; CDR2 reads FYNNEI. The CDR3 extends over 18 amino acids. The CDR3 DNA reads as TGTGCCAGCAGGCTAAGAATGGGACAGGGCCCGTACCAAGAGACCCAGTACTTC. It encodes CASRLRMGQGPYQETQYF.

The chain joins TRBV25-1 to TRBJ1-4; 7 positions match TRBD1. The CDR3 runs 14 residues. Germline loops: CDR1 MGHDK, CDR2 SYGVNS. J lost 6 bases, V lost 8 bases, and 9 bases had no gene match. The CDR3 reads CASRRRGRDEKLFF. CDR3 in DNA: TGTGCCAGCCGACGTAGGGGGCGTGATGAAAAACTGTTTTTT.

The table lists this clone with a few counts. CDR3 protein: CATRGYDSSEAFF. CDR3 sequence (DNA): TGTGCCACCAGGGGTTACGACAGTTCTGAAGCTTTCTTT. The V gene is TRBV10-3, the J gene TRBJ1-1; D possibly corresponds to TRBD1 (6 bases). This CDR3 contains 13 residues. In germline, CDR1 is ENHRY, CDR2 SYGVKD. The V gene lost 10 bases and the J gene lost 6 bases, with 18 bases spanning the gap.

The chain carries TRBV18 and TRBJ1-1, with 9 nucleotides matching TRBD1. Germline-derived CDR1 and CDR2 are KGHSH and LQKENI. The length of the CDR3 is 15 residues. V shed 2 bases, J shed 6 bases, and the junction held 7 bases outside the gene matches. CDR3 in DNA: TGTGCCAGCTCACCAAAGGGACAGGGTGAGGCTGAAGCTTTCTTT. It specifies CASSPKGQGEAEAFF.

The sample holds one count of this clone. V is TRBV11-2 and J is TRBJ1-1; a weak D match, TRBD1 (5 bases). The V end lost 0 bases, the J end lost 1 base, and 9 bases lay between the germline ends. Germline CDR1 is SGHAT and CDR2 is FQNNGV. The CDR3 is made up of 15 amino acids. CDR3: CASSLDGGSNTEAFF. The CDR3, as DNA: TGTGCCAGCAGCTTAGATGGGGGGTCGAACACTGAAGCTTTCTTT.

The rearrangement uses TRBV5-4 and TRBJ2-7; TRBD1 aligns across 7 bases. Per germline, CDR1 SGHNT and CDR2 YYREEE (reference sequence). The CDR3 runs 16 residues. The V segment lost 4 bases and the J segment 1 base; nucleotides outside the gene matches: 11. CDR3 amino acids: CASSPAGTASSYEQYF. The CDR3 DNA follows: TGTGCCAGCAGCCCAGCCGGGACAGCCTCTTCCTACGAGCAGTACTTC.

The V and J genes are TRBV19 and TRBJ1-1; D not certain. Trimming took off 5 bases at V and 2 bases at J, with 12 bases between the two ends. Germline CDR1 is LNHDA and CDR2 is SQIVND (reference sequence). This CDR3 region has 14 residues. The CDR3: CASSLGRENTEAFF. The CDR3 bases are TGTGCCAGTAGTCTCGGACGGGAAAACACTGAAGCTTTCTTT.

This chain connects TRBV5-1 to TRBJ1-4; 8 nucleotides match TRBD1. Per the germline V gene, CDR1 is SGHRS and CDR2 is YFSETQ. Germline trimming cut 0 bases from V and 5 bases from J; bases unmatched to any gene: 3. The CDR3 is made up of 15 amino acids. The CDR3 sequence: CASSLGTGMNEKLFF. The DNA of the CDR3 is TGCGCCAGCAGCTTGGGGACAGGGATGAATGAAAAACTGTTTTTT.